This TCR beta chain was documented in a study of blood T cell repertoires in COVID-19 (TCRdb year 2020). About the full investigation: Collaborator samples came from the United States, Italy and Spain and covered acute and convalescent phases of COVID-19. Deeply sampled blood TCRbeta repertoires from subjects exposed to, actively infected with, or recovered from COVID-19 were included in the dataset. The samples were drawn from two sources: the first 160 participants of the ongoing ImmuneRACE study, and 1,000 to 1,500 subjects contributed by 6 global collaborators. Sample metadata almost always included a de-identified subject ID, COVID-19 status, age in years and sex. The repertoires were released in a freely available public database meant as a resource for research on the immune response to SARS-CoV-2. The prospective study material was composed of cDNA or gDNA derived from T cells, B-cell-depleted T cells, or PBMCs. HLA class I and class II types, where available, came from metadata supplied by the sample provider rather than from assay-based typing. Study-level results and caveats: How much clinical and demographic metadata was included differed by source and by participant, and the metadata was provided uncurated.

The immunoSEQ Assay, a bias-controlled multiplex PCR, was used to amplify TCRbeta CDR3 regions from genomic DNA. In the authors' own workflow: Nucleated cell counts per sample were estimated from amplification of reference gene primers within the assay. Sequence reads were collapsed and filtered to measure the absolute abundance of every unique TCRbeta CDR3 rearrangement. For each sample, productive Simpson clonality was calculated as the square root of Simpson's diversity index across productive rearrangements. TCRdb limited this immuneACCESS table to in-frame rearrangements with V and J called. A share of clones is missing; checked studies link under half to unresolved V genes, and the rest is unexplained. The V and J calls and clone size are taken from that table; D and trimming were inferred from the DNA. The sample data list a few hundred thousand clones, and around 91% of these were observed just once. The leading ten clones occupy 2% to 3% of the sample.

Participants in the prospective study were aged roughly 18 to 90 years, lived in 20 to 25 United States geographic areas, and enrolled through a virtual design. In the prospective study, cohorts were assigned on the basis of participant-reported clinical history obtained from a screening survey and a study questionnaire. Recovered participants in ImmuneRACE Cohort 3 were defined as having two consecutive negative NP/OP PCR tests, clearance from a healthcare professional, or resolution of symptoms. In the prospective study, mobile phlebotomists collected whole blood, serum and a nasopharyngeal or oropharyngeal swab from each participant. Over a roughly 2-month period, participants in the prospective study had the option of providing additional blood draws and questionnaires. Before DNA extraction, prospective study blood samples were shipped either frozen or at room temperature. CDR1 and CDR2 were assigned from the germline V gene as MRHNA and SNTAGT. Ends trimmed: V by 8 bases, J by 5 bases; bases unmatched to a gene: 7. The CDR3 has 14 amino acids, counting the end cysteine and phenylalanine. Solely the CDR3 DNA is kept, with 42 bases framed from the first base.

A word on this clone: Its antigen specificity is not known. Nothing much larger sits one base from this clone, and base qualities are not available.

The specimen was PBMCs or T cells enriched from blood (not recorded which). The origin of this receptor is a woman aged 18-35 years who had recovered from COVID-19. The chain links TRBV6-4 with TRBJ2-7; 12 bases in between match TRBD1. For the CDR3, the sequence is CASSVGQGANEQYF. The DNA is TGTGCCAGCTCTGTGGGACAGGGGGCCAACGAGCAGTACTTC.